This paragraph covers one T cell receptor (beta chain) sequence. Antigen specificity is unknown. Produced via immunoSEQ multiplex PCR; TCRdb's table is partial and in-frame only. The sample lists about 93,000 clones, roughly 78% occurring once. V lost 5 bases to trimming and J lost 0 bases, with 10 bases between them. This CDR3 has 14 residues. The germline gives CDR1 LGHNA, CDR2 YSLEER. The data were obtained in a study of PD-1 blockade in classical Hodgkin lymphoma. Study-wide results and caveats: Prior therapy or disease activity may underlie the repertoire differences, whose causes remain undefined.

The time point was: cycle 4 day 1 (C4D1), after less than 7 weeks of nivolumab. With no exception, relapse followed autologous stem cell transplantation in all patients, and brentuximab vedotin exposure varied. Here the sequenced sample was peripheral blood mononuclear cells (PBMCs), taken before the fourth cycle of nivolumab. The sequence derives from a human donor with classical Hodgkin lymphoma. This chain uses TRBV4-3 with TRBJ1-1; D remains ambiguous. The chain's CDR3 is CASSSDGLNTEAFF. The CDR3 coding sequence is TGCGCCAGCAGCTCGGACGGACTGAACACTGAAGCTTTCTTT.